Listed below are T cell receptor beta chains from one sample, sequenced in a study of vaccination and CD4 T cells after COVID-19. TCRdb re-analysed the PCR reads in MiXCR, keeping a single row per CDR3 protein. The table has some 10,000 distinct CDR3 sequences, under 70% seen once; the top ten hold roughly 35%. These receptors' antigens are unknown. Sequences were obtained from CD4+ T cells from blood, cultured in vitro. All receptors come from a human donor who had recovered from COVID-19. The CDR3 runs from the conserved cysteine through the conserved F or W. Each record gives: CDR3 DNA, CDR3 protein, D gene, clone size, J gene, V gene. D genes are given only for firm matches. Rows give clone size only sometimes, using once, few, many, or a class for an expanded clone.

DNA: TGTGCCAGCAGGTGGGGCGGGCGCGGCTACACCTTC
CDR3: CASRWGGRGYTF
D: -
size: -
J: TRBJ1-2
V: TRBV5-6

DNA: TGTGCCAGCAGTTCCGACCAGGTGCGTAGAGCTGAAGCTTTCTTT
CDR3: CASSSDQVRRAEAFF
D: -
size: -
J: TRBJ1-1
V: TRBV27

DNA: TGTGCCAGCAGTGAAGCGGACAGGGATTGGGACGAGCAGTACTTC
CDR3: CASSEADRDWDEQYF
D: TRBD1
size: -
J: TRBJ2-7
V: TRBV25-1

DNA: TGTGCCAGCAGCTTAAGGGGAGGGGGTGTCCAGCCCCAGCATTTT
CDR3: CASSLRGGGVQPQHF
D: -
size: -
J: TRBJ1-5
V: TRBV7-2

DNA: TGTGCCAGCAGCTTTAGGACTAGCGGGGACACAGATACGCAGTATTTT
CDR3: CASSFRTSGDTDTQYF
D: TRBD2
size: -
J: TRBJ2-3
V: TRBV5-4

DNA: TGTGCCAGCAGTCTATCCTACCCTGGACAGGGTAGCAATCAGCCCCAGCATTTT
CDR3: CASSLSYPGQGSNQPQHF
D: TRBD1
size: few
J: TRBJ1-5
V: TRBV6-1

DNA: TGTGCCAGCAGGGCCGGGACAGGGTCTAACTATGGCTACACCTTC
CDR3: CASRAGTGSNYGYTF
D: TRBD1
size: few
J: TRBJ1-2
V: TRBV6-1

DNA: TGTGCCAGCAGCTTGGGACCAAGCCAAAATTCACCCCTCCACTTT
CDR3: CASSLGPSQNSPLHF
D: -
size: -
J: TRBJ1-6
V: TRBV7-2

DNA: TGTGCCAGCACAGCACGGGGGGGAGGTGGCTACACCTTC
CDR3: CASTARGGGGYTF
D: -
size: once
J: TRBJ1-2
V: TRBV7-9

DNA: TGTGCCAGCAGCTTAGCTAGGACAGGGAGTACTGAAGCTTTCTTT
CDR3: CASSLARTGSTEAFF
D: TRBD1
size: few
J: TRBJ1-1
V: TRBV7-9

DNA: TGTGCCATCAGTGAGTCCCAGACAGTCCAAGAGACCCAGTACTTC
CDR3: CAISESQTVQETQYF
D: -
size: -
J: TRBJ2-5
V: TRBV10-3

DNA: TGTGCCAGCAGTTTGAAGGGCAACTATGGCTACACCTTC
CDR3: CASSLKGNYGYTF
D: -
size: -
J: TRBJ1-2
V: TRBV12-3/TRBV12-4

DNA: TGTGCCAGTAGTGACGGTTCTAACTATGGCTACACCTTC
CDR3: CASSDGSNYGYTF
D: -
size: -
J: TRBJ1-2
V: TRBV19

DNA: TGTGCCAGCAGTTACAGCACAGCGGGAGATAGGACTGAAGCTTTCTTT
CDR3: CASSYSTAGDRTEAFF
D: -
size: -
J: TRBJ1-1
V: TRBV6-5

DNA: TGTGCCAGCAGCTTGCTCTCGTGGTCTGAATCCTACGAGCAGTACTTC
CDR3: CASSLLSWSESYEQYF
D: -
size: -
J: TRBJ2-7
V: TRBV7-9

DNA: TGCAGTGCTAGAGATCGACAGGGGAATTCACCCCTCCACTTT
CDR3: CSARDRQGNSPLHF
D: TRBD1
size: -
J: TRBJ1-6
V: TRBV20-1

DNA: TGTGCCAGCAGTTTAGTGGCCGCACCTTATGGCTACACCTTC
CDR3: CASSLVAAPYGYTF
D: -
size: -
J: TRBJ1-2
V: TRBV28

DNA: TGTGCCAGCACCCCTATCGGGTACGCGAACACCGGGGAGCTGTTTTTT
CDR3: CASTPIGYANTGELFF
D: -
size: -
J: TRBJ2-2
V: TRBV27

DNA: TGTGCCAGCAGCGCCCGGGACTGGAGGGATACGCAGTATTTT
CDR3: CASSARDWRDTQYF
D: -
size: once
J: TRBJ2-3
V: TRBV11-3

DNA: TGCAGTGCTAACGTACAGAACACTGAAGCTTTCTTT
CDR3: CSANVQNTEAFF
D: -
size: few
J: TRBJ1-1
V: TRBV20-1

DNA: TGCGCCAACAATGATGACAGGGTTGGCGATCAGCCCCAGCATTTT
CDR3: CANNDDRVGDQPQHF
D: TRBD1
size: -
J: TRBJ1-5
V: TRBV10-1

DNA: TGTGCCAGCAGCCCCCCCGGGACAGGCTCCTACAATGAGCAGTTCTTC
CDR3: CASSPPGTGSYNEQFF
D: TRBD1
size: -
J: TRBJ2-1
V: TRBV28

DNA: TGTGCCAGCATGAGGGGTAGCACTGAAGCTTTCTTT
CDR3: CASMRGSTEAFF
D: -
size: -
J: TRBJ1-1
V: TRBV6-1

DNA: TGCAGTGCTACCCGGACAGGGGGCGCTTCAGGGGAGCTGTTTTTT
CDR3: CSATRTGGASGELFF
D: TRBD1
size: -
J: TRBJ2-2
V: TRBV20-1

DNA: TGTGCCAGCTCTAGGACAGGGTACGAGCAGTACTTC
CDR3: CASSRTGYEQYF
D: TRBD1
size: -
J: TRBJ2-7
V: TRBV5-4

DNA: TGTGCCAGCAGCTCTGGACAGTTGGATAGCAATCAGCCCCAGCATTTT
CDR3: CASSSGQLDSNQPQHF
D: -
size: -
J: TRBJ1-5
V: TRBV28

DNA: TGTGCCAGCAGCTTAGAACGGGCGGGCCAGTTCTTC
CDR3: CASSLERAGQFF
D: -
size: -
J: TRBJ2-1
V: TRBV7-9

DNA: TGCAGCGTGGCCGGGGGGGGATCAATCACTGAAGCTTTCTTT
CDR3: CSVAGGGSITEAFF
D: -
size: once
J: TRBJ1-1
V: TRBV29-1

DNA: TGCGCCAGCAGTGAGTCGATGCGTGCCGGGGGAACTGAAGCTTTCTTT
CDR3: CASSESMRAGGTEAFF
D: -
size: -
J: TRBJ1-1
V: TRBV10-1

DNA: TGTGCCACCAGCGAAGGGACCTTAAGAGGTTCACCCCTCCACTTT
CDR3: CATSEGTLRGSPLHF
D: -
size: -
J: TRBJ1-6
V: TRBV15

DNA: TGTGCCAGCAGTTACTCGAGGGCCCTTTCCGGTCGCAATCAGCCCCAGCATTTT
CDR3: CASSYSRALSGRNQPQHF
D: -
size: few
J: TRBJ1-5
V: TRBV6-5

DNA: TGCGCCAGCAGCCTTAGGACTAGCGGGAGGGCTAGAGACACCGGGGAGCTGTTTTTT
CDR3: CASSLRTSGRARDTGELFF
D: TRBD2
size: -
J: TRBJ2-2
V: TRBV4-1

DNA: TGTGCCACCACGTTGACAGGTCGGGAGCTGTTTTTT
CDR3: CATTLTGRELFF
D: -
size: few
J: TRBJ2-2
V: TRBV6-1

DNA: TGTGCCAGCAGTCTCTACAGGGAAGGAAACACTGAAGCTTTCTTT
CDR3: CASSLYREGNTEAFF
D: -
size: -
J: TRBJ1-1
V: TRBV2

DNA: TGCGCCAGCAGAGGACACCCGAACACTGAAGCTTTCTTT
CDR3: CASRGHPNTEAFF
D: -
size: -
J: TRBJ1-1
V: TRBV23-1

DNA: TGTGCCAGCAGTTTAAGGTTTTTAGAGACCCAGTACTTC
CDR3: CASSLRFLETQYF
D: -
size: -
J: TRBJ2-5
V: TRBV12-3/TRBV12-4

DNA: TGCAGTGCCAATAGGGACGGCGGGGTCACCGGGGAGCTGTTTTTT
CDR3: CSANRDGGVTGELFF
D: -
size: few
J: TRBJ2-2
V: TRBV20-1

DNA: TGTGCCAGCAGTTTGAGGGGAACCTACGAGCAGTACTTC
CDR3: CASSLRGTYEQYF
D: -
size: -
J: TRBJ2-7
V: TRBV12-3/TRBV12-4

DNA: TGTGCCAGCAGTTTAAGGCAGGGGAACACTGAAGCTTTCTTT
CDR3: CASSLRQGNTEAFF
D: -
size: -
J: TRBJ1-1
V: TRBV27

DNA: TGTGCCAGCAGCTTACAGGTAGCGGGACAGAGCACAGATACGCAGTATTTT
CDR3: CASSLQVAGQSTDTQYF
D: -
size: few
J: TRBJ2-3
V: TRBV7-9

DNA: TGTGCCAGCAGCTTAATGGCAGGGGTTAACTATGGCTACACCTTC
CDR3: CASSLMAGVNYGYTF
D: -
size: few
J: TRBJ1-2
V: TRBV7-9

DNA: TGCGCCAGCAGTGAGTCGACGGCAGGGAGCTCCTATAATTCACCCCTCCACTTT
CDR3: CASSESTAGSSYNSPLHF
D: -
size: -
J: TRBJ1-6
V: TRBV10-2

DNA: TGTGCCAGCAGGCGTGGGACTAGCGGTACTTACGAGCAGTACTTC
CDR3: CASRRGTSGTYEQYF
D: TRBD2
size: -
J: TRBJ2-7
V: TRBV27

DNA: TGTGCCAGCAGTGAAAGGACTAGCCAAACAGATACGCAGTATTTT
CDR3: CASSERTSQTDTQYF
D: TRBD2
size: -
J: TRBJ2-3
V: TRBV2

DNA: TGTGCCAGCAGCCAGATCCCCGGAGGGGGCTACACCTTC
CDR3: CASSQIPGGGYTF
D: -
size: -
J: TRBJ1-2
V: TRBV14

DNA: TGTGCCATCCAAGGGGGTCACACCCTCTATGGCTACACCTTC
CDR3: CAIQGGHTLYGYTF
D: -
size: -
J: TRBJ1-2
V: TRBV2

DNA: TGTGCCTGGAGTAGGGAGGGCTTGATGGGATCACCCCTCCACTTT
CDR3: CAWSREGLMGSPLHF
D: -
size: -
J: TRBJ1-6
V: TRBV30

DNA: TGTGCCAGCGGGAAGGGGAGGGATCAGCCCCAGCATTTT
CDR3: CASGKGRDQPQHF
D: -
size: -
J: TRBJ1-5
V: TRBV27

DNA: TGTGCCAGCAGCACGGTGGGGGTCCAAGAGACCCAGTACTTC
CDR3: CASSTVGVQETQYF
D: -
size: -
J: TRBJ2-5
V: TRBV6-1

DNA: TGTGCCAGCAGCACGGACAGACCGAACACTGAAGCTTTCTTT
CDR3: CASSTDRPNTEAFF
D: -
size: -
J: TRBJ1-1
V: TRBV7-9

DNA: TGTGCCACCAGCAGAGATGAAGCTCGGGGCGAAAACACTGAAGCTTTCTTT
CDR3: CATSRDEARGENTEAFF
D: -
size: few
J: TRBJ1-1
V: TRBV15

DNA: TGCAGTGCTAGACGGGACTTGAGCTCCTACGAGCAGTACTTC
CDR3: CSARRDLSSYEQYF
D: -
size: -
J: TRBJ2-7
V: TRBV20-1

DNA: TGCAGTGCTAGAGACCGACTGACTAGCGGGTTGGGTGCAGATACGCAGTATTTT
CDR3: CSARDRLTSGLGADTQYF
D: TRBD2
size: few
J: TRBJ2-3
V: TRBV20-1

DNA: TGTGCCAGCAGCTTAGTCGGCGGGGACGAGCAGTACTTC
CDR3: CASSLVGGDEQYF
D: -
size: -
J: TRBJ2-7
V: TRBV7-2

DNA: TGCAGTGCTTCAACCGGTAGGTCCTACAATGAGCAGTTCTTC
CDR3: CSASTGRSYNEQFF
D: -
size: -
J: TRBJ2-1
V: TRBV20-1

DNA: TGTGCCAGCAGCCTCGGGACAGCCCGAAGCACAGATACGCAGTATTTT
CDR3: CASSLGTARSTDTQYF
D: TRBD1
size: -
J: TRBJ2-3
V: TRBV4-2

DNA: TGTGCCAGCAGTACCCCCGGGACCGGCTATGGCTACACCTTC
CDR3: CASSTPGTGYGYTF
D: -
size: -
J: TRBJ1-2
V: TRBV25-1

DNA: TGCAGTGCCGCGGCACAGGGATCCCACAATGAGCAGTTCTTC
CDR3: CSAAAQGSHNEQFF
D: -
size: -
J: TRBJ2-1
V: TRBV20-1

DNA: TGCAGTGCTAGAGAACTTCCGGGACTGAGCCATCAGCCCCAGCATTTT
CDR3: CSARELPGLSHQPQHF
D: -
size: few
J: TRBJ1-5
V: TRBV20-1